Presented here are 14 T cell receptor beta chains from one specimen sequenced in a study of memory CD4+ T cells and cytomegalovirus serostatus. This table comes from immunoSEQ multiplex PCR, and its TCRdb copy is limited to in-frame clones, with some not included. The sample yields under 35,000 clones, around 76% seen once. The sort gate was single viable CD3+CD4+CD8-CD45RO+ cells for memory CD4+ T cells. Sequenced input: memory CD4+ T cells from blood. These receptors were collected from an adult in good health and CMV-seronegative. Some clones in this sample may be carry-over from other donors' samples.

DNA of the CDR3: TGTGCCAGCAGACTCCCGGGGGTTCAAGAGACCCAGTACTTC. Its protein product is CASRLPGVQETQYF. V is TRBV28 and J is TRBJ2-5, with D perhaps matching TRBD2 (6 bases). The germline V gene has CDR1 MDHEN and CDR2 SYDVKM. This CDR3 has 14 residues. Trimming removed 6 bases at V and 2 bases at J, with 13 bases between.

The chain combines TRBV11-3 with TRBJ1-6; the match to TRBD1 covers 11 bases. The CDR3 extends over 15 amino acids. Germline CDR1 and CDR2: SGHNT and YENEEA. V was pared by 5 bases and J by 9 bases, with 6 bases of the junction left unmatched. The CDR3 reads CASSTRTGGFSPLHF. Written as DNA, the CDR3 is TGTGCCAGCAGCACCAGGACAGGGGGCTTTTCACCCCTCCACTTT.

This clone was seen more than once but under ten times. The chain uses TRBV5-1 and TRBJ1-1; D is ambiguous. This CDR3 has 12 amino acids. V was shortened by 3 bases and J by 2 bases, with 5 bases between the two germline ends. The germline V gene encodes CDR1 SGHRS and CDR2 YFSETQ. In nucleotides, the CDR3 is TGCGCCAGCAGCTACGGTAACACTGAAGCTTTCTTT. Its translation: CASSYGNTEAFF.

The V gene is TRBV7-2, the J gene TRBJ1-3; 9 bases match TRBD1. After removal of 5 bases from V and 8 bases from J, the junction contained 7 bases not matched to a gene. Per the germline V gene, CDR1 is SGHTA and CDR2 is FQGNSA. The CDR3 consists of 14 residues. This CDR3 reads CASSGWTGVDTIYF. The CDR3 nucleotides are TGTGCCAGCAGCGGTTGGACAGGGGTAGACACCATATATTTT.

The V gene is TRBV2, the J gene TRBJ2-5; unclear D gene. V dropped 7 bases and J dropped 5 bases, with 8 bases sitting between them. CDR3 length equals 11 residues. Germline V gene data show CDR1 as SNHLY and CDR2 as FYNNEI. The chain's CDR3 is CASKQSETQYF. In DNA, the CDR3 is TGTGCCAGCAAGCAGTCGGAGACCCAGTACTTC.

The V and J genes are TRBV10-1 and TRBJ1-1; D uncertain. V lost 0 bases to trimming and J lost 0 bases, with 11 bases between them. CDR1 and CDR2 (germline): WNHNN, SYGVQD (reference sequence). The CDR3 is made up of 16 amino acids. CDR3 DNA: TGCGCCAGCAGTGAGTCGTCGGTCCTAATGAACACTGAAGCTTTCTTT. It codes for CASSESSVLMNTEAFF.

The chain joins TRBV18 to TRBJ1-2; no reliable D call. Trimming removed 0 bases from V and 7 bases from J, with 9 bases in between. Per the germline V gene, CDR1 is KGHSH and CDR2 is LQKENI. This CDR3 region has 13 residues. The CDR3 region is CASSPPSQSGYTF. CDR3 bases: TGTGCCAGCTCACCACCAAGTCAGAGTGGCTACACCTTC.

The chain joins TRBV7-8 to TRBJ1-5; D is perhaps TRBD1 (5 bases). Germline V gene lookup returns CDR1 SGHVS and CDR2 FQNEAQ. V was pared by 1 base and J by 2 bases, with 9 bases between. The CDR3 sequence is 15 residues long. The CDR3 region is CASSLDGGGNQPQHF. The CDR3 DNA reads TGTGCCAGCAGCTTAGACGGGGGGGGCAATCAGCCCCAGCATTTT.

The J gene is TRBJ2-1, the V gene TRBV14; 11 positions match TRBD2. Per germline, CDR1 SGHDN and CDR2 FVKESK. V shed 2 bases and J 4 bases; nucleotides not matched to a gene: 4. This CDR3 has 16 residues. The DNA of the CDR3 is TGTGCCAGCAGCCAAATTAGCGGGGGGGTTTACAATGAGCAGTTCTTC. Amino acids: CASSQISGGVYNEQFF.

This clone has more than one count but fewer than ten. The V call is TRBV19, the J call TRBJ2-1; the match to TRBD1 covers 7 bases. Unmatched junction bases numbered 4, after V lost 5 bases and J lost 0 bases. Germline lookup yields CDR1 LNHDA and CDR2 SQIVND (reference sequence). The CDR3 runs 15 residues. This CDR3 is CASSLDRSSYNEQFF. The DNA for the CDR3 is TGTGCCAGTAGTTTGGACAGGAGCTCCTACAATGAGCAGTTCTTC.

This clone has only one observation. The chain is built from TRBV28 and TRBJ1-5; D is perhaps TRBD1 (6 bases). V lost 5 bases to trimming and J lost 2 bases, with 13 bases between them. CDR1 is MDHEN, CDR2 SYDVKM, per germline. This CDR3 is built from 15 residues. The CDR3 reads CASSTYRVGNQPQHF. The DNA of the CDR3 is TGTGCCAGCAGTACCTACAGGGTTGGCAATCAGCCCCAGCATTTT.

The chain recombines TRBV5-4 with TRBJ1-1; TRBD1 might be the D (6 bases). The V end lost 4 bases, the J end lost 6 bases, and 19 bases lay between the germline ends. The CDR3 has 15 residues. CDR1 SGHNT and CDR2 YYREEE come from the germline V gene (reference sequence). The CDR3 here is CASSLGGGAPSEAFF. The CDR3 coding sequence is TGTGCCAGCAGCCTGGGGGGGGGCGCACCCTCTGAAGCTTTCTTT.

The gene calls are TRBV5-1 and TRBJ1-5; D is unclear. The CDR3 has 15 residues. In germline, CDR1 is SGHRS, CDR2 YFSETQ. Between the trimmed V and J ends, which lost 0 bases and 2 bases, there was a span of 9 bases. The CDR3 is CASSLDSYGNQPQHF. CDR3 DNA: TGCGCCAGCAGCTTGGACTCGTATGGCAATCAGCCCCAGCATTTT.

Notes on this clone: Other DNA sequences within the sample encode an identical CDR3. The chain uses TRBV30 and TRBJ1-5; D unclear. Trimming removed 3 bases from V and 0 bases from J, with 6 bases in between. The CDR3 runs 13 residues. Germline loops: CDR1 GTSNPN, CDR2 SVGIG (reference sequence). For the CDR3, the DNA is TGTGCCTGGAGGAGGGATAGCAATCAGCCCCAGCATTTT. It codes for CAWRRDSNQPQHF. The full variable domain, completed using reference TRBV30 and TRBJ1-5, is SQTIHQWPATLVQPVGSPLSLECTVEGTSNPNLYWYRQAAGRGLQLLFYSVGIGQISSEVPQNLSASRPQDRQFILSSKKLLLSDSGFYLCAWRRDSNQPQHFGDGTRLSIL.